Shown below are 21 T cell receptor beta chains from a single sample sequenced in a study of memory CD4+ T cells and cytomegalovirus serostatus. Generated by immunoSEQ multiplex PCR, the TCRdb table keeps only in-frame clones and is missing some. This sample has around 32,000 clones, with 65% to 80% found just once. The sort gate was single viable CD3+CD4+CD8-CD45RO+ cells for memory CD4+ T cells. Input material: memory CD4+ T cells from blood. These receptors were collected from an adult in good health and CMV-seronegative. Some clones in this sample may be carry-over from other donors' samples.

This clone has a handful of counts. This CDR3 is CASSSLAGGARSTDTQYF. DNA for the CDR3: TGTGCCAGCAGCTCCCTAGCGGGGGGCGCTAGGAGCACAGATACGCAGTATTTT. The rearrangement links TRBV5-4 to TRBJ2-3; 11 bases line up with TRBD2. V gave up 3 bases and J gave up 0 bases; unmatched junction bases: 9. Germline CDR1 reads SGHNT; CDR2 reads YYREEE (reference sequence). The CDR3 is 18 residues long.

The chain couples TRBV6-1 to TRBJ1-2; TRBD1 matches 10 bases. The V and J ends lost 2 bases and 8 bases, in that order; junction bases with no gene match: 8. Germline-derived CDR1 and CDR2 are MNHNS and SASEGT. CDR3 length: 15 residues. CDR3: CASSETRQGARGYTF. The CDR3, as DNA: TGTGCCAGCAGTGAAACCAGACAGGGGGCGAGGGGCTACACCTTC.

The gene calls are TRBV6-1 and TRBJ2-1, with TRBD2 identical over 8 bases. Germline CDR1 is MNHNS and CDR2 is SASEGT. The CDR3 consists of 14 residues. V lost 7 bases and J lost 0; bases outside the gene matches: 2. DNA of the CDR3: TGTGCCAGCACGGGGGGGGACTCCTACAATGAGCAGTTCTTC. Encoded protein: CASTGGDSYNEQFF.

There are a few counts of this clone. The rearrangement uses TRBV2 and TRBJ1-1, with unresolved D. V gave up 3 bases and J gave up 1 base, with 6 bases separating them. CDR1 is SNHLY and CDR2 is FYNNEI in the germline V gene. This CDR3 is built from 13 residues. The CDR3 loop is CASSDLENTEAFF. Here the CDR3 DNA reads TGTGCCAGCAGTGATCTGGAGAACACTGAAGCTTTCTTT.

V and J are TRBV5-1 and TRBJ1-1, with unresolved D. Germline V lookup: CDR1 SGHRS, CDR2 YFSETQ. CDR3 size: 11 residues. V was clipped by 5 bases and J by 1 base, with 3 bases between them. CDR3 amino acids: CASSRNTEAFF. The CDR3 DNA sequence: TGCGCCAGCAGTCGGAACACTGAAGCTTTCTTT.

The table lists this clone with a few counts. The chain employs TRBV28 and TRBJ1-1; D possibly corresponds to TRBD1 (6 bases). The CDR3 contains 14 residues. The germline V gene has CDR1 MDHEN and CDR2 SYDVKM. With 7 bases removed from V and 1 base from J, the gap between germline ends came to 13 bases. The CDR3 sequence: CASTGQTTNTEAFF. In nucleotides, the CDR3 is TGTGCCAGCACCGGACAGACTACGAACACTGAAGCTTTCTTT.

This clone was counted once. The rearrangement links TRBV5-1 to TRBJ2-6; D might be TRBD2 (5 bases). Between the trimmed V and J ends, which lost 3 bases and 1 base, there was a span of 8 bases. The CDR3 consists of 15 residues. Germline loops: CDR1 SGHRS, CDR2 YFSETQ. CDR3 nucleotides: TGCGCCAGCAGCTCCGGGGTTTCTGGGGCCAACGTCCTGACTTTC. Translating gives CASSSGVSGANVLTF.

This clone was detected only once. The chain joins TRBV7-9 to TRBJ2-2, with D tentatively TRBD1 (6 bases). V lost 1 base, J lost 0 bases, and 6 bases lay in between. The CDR3 totals 15 residues. The germline gives CDR1 SEHNR, CDR2 FQNEAQ (reference sequence). CDR3 coding DNA: TGTGCCAGCAGCTTAGGGACAGCGAACACCGGGGAGCTGTTTTTT. Translated, it gives CASSLGTANTGELFF.

J is TRBJ1-1 and V is TRBV4-2, with D possibly being TRBD1 (5 bases). Germline V gene data show CDR1 as LGHNA and CDR2 as YNFKEQ. CDR3 size: 16 residues. V dropped 5 bases and J dropped 0 bases, with 16 bases sitting between them. CDR3: CASSLGGGIMNTEAFF. CDR3 DNA: TGTGCCAGCAGCTTGGGGGGAGGTATAATGAACACTGAAGCTTTCTTT.

This chain uses TRBV7-3 with TRBJ2-3; 8 bases map to TRBD2. The CDR3 runs 14 residues. CDR1 and CDR2 from the germline V gene are SGHTA and FQGTGA. V dropped 4 bases and J dropped 4; count of bases not matched to a gene: 4. The CDR3 DNA follows: TGTGCCAGCAGCTCGGGACTAGGCGCAGATACGCAGTATTTT. As protein: CASSSGLGADTQYF.

The V gene is TRBV6-1, the J gene TRBJ2-1; 10 bases line up with TRBD1. CDR1 is MNHNS and CDR2 is SASEGT in the germline V gene. J gave up 5 bases and V 10 bases, and 8 bases lay outside the gene matches. The CDR3 sequence is 14 residues long. DNA of the CDR3: TGTGCCACCTTAGACAGGGGGCGTAACAATGAGCAGTTCTTC. Protein product: CATLDRGRNNEQFF.

The V call is TRBV2, the J call TRBJ2-5, with 11 bases identical to TRBD2. Losses at the gene ends were 5 bases for V and 2 bases for J; bases not matched to a gene: 4. This CDR3 is built from 15 residues. Germline V gene lookup returns CDR1 SNHLY and CDR2 FYNNEI. CDR3 bases: TGTGCCAGCAGTCGACTAGCGGGGCGACAAGAGACCCAGTACTTC. It is translated as CASSRLAGRQETQYF. Together with reference TRBV2 and TRBJ2-5, the CDR3 gives the full variable domain: EPEVTQTPSHQVTQMGQEVILRCVPISNHLYFYWYRQILGQKVEFLVSFYNNEISEKSEIFDDQFSVERPDGSNFTLKIRSTKLEDSAMYFCASSRLAGRQETQYFGPGTRLLVL.

CDR3: CASGSGAGQTQYF. The CDR3 bases are TGTGCCAGCGGGTCCGGTGCGGGGCAGACCCAGTACTTC. V usage is TRBV11-2 and J usage is TRBJ2-5, with D possibly being TRBD2 (6 bases). This CDR3 comprises 13 residues. V was trimmed by 8 bases and J by 6 bases, leaving 16 bases between them. The germline CDR1 and CDR2 sequences are SGHAT and FQNNGV.

V usage is TRBV6-4 and J usage is TRBJ2-6; D unresolved. This CDR3 contains 15 residues. Trimming took 3 bases from V and 3 from J, leaving 9 bases between them. CDR1 is MRHNA and CDR2 is SNTAGT in the germline V gene. CDR3 in amino acids: CASSEAHSGANVLTF. As DNA, the CDR3 is TGTGCCAGCAGTGAAGCCCACAGTGGGGCCAACGTCCTGACTTTC.

The chain uses TRBV5-4 and TRBJ2-2, with D perhaps matching TRBD2 (5 bases). The CDR3 length is 16 residues. Deletions cut 3 bases from V and 5 bases from J, with 17 bases between. Germline V CDR1 and CDR2: SGHNT, YYREEE (reference sequence). The CDR3 sequence is CASSWGAAVSTGELFF. CDR3 nucleotide sequence: TGTGCCAGCAGCTGGGGAGCTGCGGTTTCGACCGGGGAGCTGTTTTTT.

DNA of the CDR3: TGTGCCAGCACGGAAGGGGGCCGGTTGAGAACGAACACCGGGGAGCTGTTTTTT. It yields the protein CASTEGGRLRTNTGELFF. This chain connects TRBV5-6 to TRBJ2-2, with 7 bases matching TRBD1. The ends lost 6 bases at V and 0 bases at J; junction bases unmatched: 14. The CDR3 is made up of 18 amino acids. Germline V lookup: CDR1 SGHDT, CDR2 YYEEEE.

This clone was observed a few times. The J gene is TRBJ1-1, the V gene TRBV18; D unclear. Germline assignment: CDR1 KGHSH and CDR2 LQKENI. CDR3 length: 15 amino acids. V lost 2 bases and J 1 base, leaving 11 bases between the germline ends. The CDR3 DNA reads TGTGCCAGCTCACCAGTTAGGACCCAGAACACTGAAGCTTTCTTT. It translates to CASSPVRTQNTEAFF.

In this sample, this clone turned up a few times. This sequence joins TRBV5-4 and TRBJ1-2, with TRBD1 identical over 10 bases. Losses at the gene ends were 3 bases for V and 5 bases for J; bases not matched to a gene: 4. The CDR3 consists of 14 residues. The germline gives CDR1 SGHNT, CDR2 YYREEE (reference sequence). The CDR3, as DNA: TGTGCCAGCAGCTACCGGGACAGGGGTTATGGCTACACCTTC. Translated: CASSYRDRGYGYTF.

This clone turned up a few times. The V gene is TRBV27, the J gene TRBJ1-6, with a tentative D call TRBD1 (5 bases). V dropped 0 bases and J dropped 6 bases, with 9 bases sitting between them. The CDR3 contains 15 residues. Germline assignment: CDR1 MNHEY and CDR2 SMNVEV (reference sequence). CDR3 loop: CASSLSRDPNSPLHF. The CDR3 region has the DNA TGTGCCAGCAGTTTATCCAGGGACCCTAATTCACCCCTCCACTTT.

The gene calls are TRBV28 and TRBJ1-2; unclear D gene. This CDR3 is built from 12 residues. The germline gives CDR1 MDHEN, CDR2 SYDVKM. Deletions cut 1 base from V and 8 bases from J, with 8 bases between. The CDR3 spells CASSLFPRGYTF. For the CDR3, the DNA is TGTGCCAGCAGTTTATTCCCTCGGGGCTACACCTTC.

V usage is TRBV30 and J usage is TRBJ1-1; 10 bases are shared with TRBD1. CDR1 GTSNPN and CDR2 SVGIG come from the germline V gene (reference sequence). After removal of 8 bases from V and 0 bases from J, the junction contained 9 bases not matched to a gene. This CDR3 is built from 15 residues. The CDR3 spells CAGAPGQGMNTEAFF. Here the CDR3 DNA reads TGTGCCGGCGCCCCGGGACAGGGGATGAACACTGAAGCTTTCTTT.